A selection of T cell receptor beta chains follows, all from one sample in a study of blood T cells in healthy people across ages. From the 5' RACE reads, TCRdb called clonotypes with MiXCR, one entry per CDR3 protein. The data contain 600,000 to 800,000 distinct CDR3 sequences, approximately 52% of them singletons. Sample: blood. These receptors were collected from an elderly woman in good health. The CDR3 runs from the conserved cysteine through the conserved F or W. The D gene is left open where the match is weak. Some rows have no size entry. The others give once, few or many, or a class for an expanded clone.

clone size: many
J gene: TRBJ2-3
D gene: -
V gene: TRBV7-2
CDR3 DNA: TGTGCCAGCAGCTCAAGCGGAGATACGCAGTATTTT
CDR3 protein: CASSSSGDTQYF

clone size: many
J gene: TRBJ2-3
D gene: TRBD2
V gene: TRBV25-1
CDR3 DNA: TGTGCCAGCAGTGTCTCCGGGACTAGCGGACGCACAGATACGCAGTATTTT
CDR3 protein: CASSVSGTSGRTDTQYF

clone size: -
J gene: TRBJ1-2
D gene: -
V gene: TRBV5-1
CDR3 DNA: TGCGCCAGCAGCTTGGGGCAGGCAAACTATGGCTACACCTTC
CDR3 protein: CASSLGQANYGYTF

clone size: few
J gene: TRBJ2-5
D gene: -
V gene: TRBV7-2
CDR3 DNA: TGTGCCAGCAGCCCGTATGGACAGTCCAGGGAGACCCAGTACTTC
CDR3 protein: CASSPYGQSRETQYF

clone size: few
J gene: TRBJ2-1
D gene: TRBD2
V gene: TRBV20-1
CDR3 DNA: TGCAGTGCCTCTAGAGCGGGACTAGCTGTCGGTGAGCAGTTCTTC
CDR3 protein: CSASRAGLAVGEQFF

clone size: many
J gene: TRBJ2-1
D gene: -
V gene: TRBV29-1
CDR3 DNA: TGCAGCGTTGGACAGGCTCCCTACAATGGGCAGTTCTTC
CDR3 protein: CSVGQAPYNGQFF

clone size: few
J gene: TRBJ2-1
D gene: -
V gene: TRBV29-1
CDR3 DNA: TGCAGCGTTGAGGACGGGGGCGGGCAGAGGATCAATGAGCAGTTCTTC
CDR3 protein: CSVEDGGGQRINEQFF

clone size: few
J gene: TRBJ1-5
D gene: -
V gene: TRBV29-1
CDR3 DNA: TGCAGCGTTGGGGCACCTAATCAGCCCCAGCATTTT
CDR3 protein: CSVGAPNQPQHF

clone size: -
J gene: TRBJ2-5
D gene: -
V gene: TRBV20-1
CDR3 DNA: TGCAGTGCGGGGCGTAACAATGAGCAGTACTTC
CDR3 protein: CSAGRNNEQYF

clone size: -
J gene: TRBJ1-1
D gene: -
V gene: TRBV12-3/TRBV12-4
CDR3 DNA: TGTGCCAGCAGTACGGACAGTGAAGCTTTCTTT
CDR3 protein: CASSTDSEAFF

clone size: many
J gene: TRBJ2-7
D gene: -
V gene: TRBV25-1
CDR3 DNA: TGTGCCAGCAGTGGGGGAAGTTATTCTTACGAGCAGTACTTC
CDR3 protein: CASSGGSYSYEQYF

clone size: -
J gene: TRBJ2-5
D gene: -
V gene: TRBV28
CDR3 DNA: TGTGCCAGCAGTTTAAGCCAGGGCAGGGACCAAGAGACCCAGTACTTC
CDR3 protein: CASSLSQGRDQETQYF

clone size: many
J gene: TRBJ2-1
D gene: -
V gene: TRBV24-1
CDR3 DNA: TGTGCCACCAGTGATTTGAGGACAGCCGGACAGTTCTTC
CDR3 protein: CATSDLRTAGQFF

clone size: many
J gene: TRBJ2-1
D gene: -
V gene: TRBV29-1
CDR3 DNA: TGCAGCGTTGAAGGTCTTCGTGAGGGGCCCCTCTACAATGAGCAGTTCTTC
CDR3 protein: CSVEGLREGPLYNEQFF

clone size: many
J gene: TRBJ2-5
D gene: -
V gene: TRBV7-6
CDR3 DNA: TGTGCCAGCAGCCCTCCTGGGAAGACCCAGTACTTC
CDR3 protein: CASSPPGKTQYF

clone size: -
J gene: TRBJ2-1
D gene: -
V gene: TRBV5-5
CDR3 DNA: TGTGCCAGCAGCTTCCATTGGACTTCGCTTTACAATGAGCAGTTCTTC
CDR3 protein: CASSFHWTSLYNEQFF

clone size: many
J gene: TRBJ2-6
D gene: -
V gene: TRBV7-3
CDR3 DNA: TGTGCCAGCAGCTTAACTGGGGCCAACGTCATGACTTTC
CDR3 protein: CASSLTGANVMTF

clone size: few
J gene: TRBJ2-1
D gene: -
V gene: TRBV18
CDR3 DNA: TGTGCCAGCTCACCCAGCGGAAGCTACAATGAGCAGTTCTTC
CDR3 protein: CASSPSGSYNEQFF

clone size: -
J gene: TRBJ1-2
D gene: -
V gene: TRBV2
CDR3 DNA: TGTGCCAGCCCGTGGCAGGATGGCTACACCTTC
CDR3 protein: CASPWQDGYTF

clone size: -
J gene: TRBJ2-7
D gene: TRBD2
V gene: TRBV10-3
CDR3 DNA: TGTGCCATCAGTGTTATAGCGGGAGGGCCCAGTTACGAGCAGTACTTC
CDR3 protein: CAISVIAGGPSYEQYF

clone size: -
J gene: TRBJ2-2
D gene: -
V gene: TRBV29-1
CDR3 DNA: TGCAGCGCGATTCTGGCCGGGGAGCTGTTTTTT
CDR3 protein: CSAILAGELFF

clone size: -
J gene: TRBJ2-2
D gene: -
V gene: TRBV12-3/TRBV12-4
CDR3 DNA: TGTGCCGGAAGGGCGGCCGGGGAGCTGTTTTTT
CDR3 protein: CAGRAAGELFF

clone size: once
J gene: TRBJ2-1
D gene: -
V gene: TRBV14
CDR3 DNA: TGTGCCAGCAGCCAAGTGGGAGACCCGAGCTCCTACAATGAGCAGTTCTTC
CDR3 protein: CASSQVGDPSSYNEQFF

clone size: many
J gene: TRBJ1-5
D gene: -
V gene: TRBV2
CDR3 DNA: TGTGCCAGCAGTGACGGCTTCCAGCCCCAGCATTTT
CDR3 protein: CASSDGFQPQHF

clone size: -
J gene: TRBJ2-3
D gene: TRBD2
V gene: TRBV27
CDR3 DNA: TGTGCCAGCAGTTTGGGGGGGGACGGTACAGATACGCAGTATTTT
CDR3 protein: CASSLGGDGTDTQYF

clone size: -
J gene: TRBJ2-1
D gene: TRBD1
V gene: TRBV7-9
CDR3 DNA: TGTGCCAGCAACCAGGGACAGGGTTTCTACAATGAGCAGTTCTTC
CDR3 protein: CASNQGQGFYNEQFF

clone size: -
J gene: TRBJ2-1
D gene: -
V gene: TRBV12-3/TRBV12-4
CDR3 DNA: TGTGCCAGCAGTTCGCCCCCCGGGACTCTGAGCTCCTACAATGAGCAGTTCTTC
CDR3 protein: CASSSPPGTLSSYNEQFF

clone size: -
J gene: TRBJ1-1
D gene: TRBD1
V gene: TRBV7-9
CDR3 DNA: TGTGCCAGCAGCTGGAACGTGGGACAGGGAGCTTTCTTT
CDR3 protein: CASSWNVGQGAFF

clone size: many
J gene: TRBJ2-7
D gene: -
V gene: TRBV29-1
CDR3 DNA: TGCAGCGTTGGGACAGATTACGAGCAGTACTTC
CDR3 protein: CSVGTDYEQYF

clone size: -
J gene: TRBJ2-7
D gene: -
V gene: TRBV7-9
CDR3 DNA: TGTGCCAGCGGGGACTCTCGAAGCGAGCAGTACTTC
CDR3 protein: CASGDSRSEQYF

clone size: -
J gene: TRBJ1-2
D gene: -
V gene: TRBV7-2
CDR3 DNA: TGTGTCGGCAGCTTAGACTTTGGTGCCTATGGCTATACCTTC
CDR3 protein: CVGSLDFGAYGYTF

clone size: -
J gene: TRBJ2-7
D gene: TRBD2
V gene: TRBV13
CDR3 DNA: TGCGCCAGCAGCCAAAGGATAAGCGGGAGTTACGAGCAGTACTTC
CDR3 protein: CASSQRISGSYEQYF

clone size: -
J gene: TRBJ2-1
D gene: -
V gene: TRBV6-6
CDR3 DNA: TGTGCCAGCAGGGACGGGGATCGTGAGCAGTTCTTC
CDR3 protein: CASRDGDREQFF

clone size: -
J gene: TRBJ2-7
D gene: -
V gene: TRBV12-3/TRBV12-4
CDR3 DNA: TGTGCCAGCAGTTTTAAGGGAGCCTACGAGCAGTACTTC
CDR3 protein: CASSFKGAYEQYF

clone size: few
J gene: TRBJ2-2
D gene: -
V gene: TRBV5-1
CDR3 DNA: TGCGCCAGCAGCGAGGAGACGAACACCGGGGAGCTGTTTTTT
CDR3 protein: CASSEETNTGELFF

clone size: -
J gene: TRBJ1-2
D gene: -
V gene: TRBV24-1
CDR3 DNA: TGTGCCGCCAGTGGCGGTGCTCAGGATGGCTACACCTTC
CDR3 protein: CAASGGAQDGYTF

clone size: few
J gene: TRBJ2-1
D gene: -
V gene: TRBV2
CDR3 DNA: TGTGCCAGCAGTGAAGAGAACAGCTCCTACAATGAGCAGTTCTTC
CDR3 protein: CASSEENSSYNEQFF

clone size: many
J gene: TRBJ2-2
D gene: -
V gene: TRBV5-5
CDR3 DNA: TGTGCCAGCAGCTTGGTTGGAGTTAGCACCGGGGAGCTGTTTTTT
CDR3 protein: CASSLVGVSTGELFF

clone size: many
J gene: TRBJ2-4
D gene: -
V gene: TRBV12-3/TRBV12-4
CDR3 DNA: TGTGCCAGCAGTCACAGGGATCCGGGTATAAACATTCAGTACTTC
CDR3 protein: CASSHRDPGINIQYF

clone size: many
J gene: TRBJ2-5
D gene: -
V gene: TRBV7-9
CDR3 DNA: TGTGCCAGCAGTTTGGAGACCCAGTACTTC
CDR3 protein: CASSLETQYF

clone size: -
J gene: TRBJ2-1
D gene: TRBD2
V gene: TRBV2
CDR3 DNA: TGTGCCAGCAGTGAAGCTCCGGGACTAACGAGCCCGGCGTTCTTC
CDR3 protein: CASSEAPGLTSPAFF

clone size: -
J gene: TRBJ1-2
D gene: TRBD1
V gene: TRBV5-5
CDR3 DNA: TGTGCCAGCAGCTTCGGACAGGGGAGAGACTATGGCTACACCTTC
CDR3 protein: CASSFGQGRDYGYTF

clone size: many
J gene: TRBJ2-7
D gene: -
V gene: TRBV10-3
CDR3 DNA: TGTGCCATCAGTGAGTCTTATGGGGTTAGCTCCTACGAGCAGTACTTC
CDR3 protein: CAISESYGVSSYEQYF

clone size: -
J gene: TRBJ1-6
D gene: TRBD1
V gene: TRBV20-1
CDR3 DNA: TGCAGTGCGGGGGACAGGGGGCAAAATTCACCCCTCCACTTT
CDR3 protein: CSAGDRGQNSPLHF

clone size: -
J gene: TRBJ2-4
D gene: TRBD2
V gene: TRBV12-3/TRBV12-4
CDR3 DNA: TGTGCCAGCAGTAGACAGGCGGGGGGAAACATTCAGTACTTC
CDR3 protein: CASSRQAGGNIQYF

clone size: -
J gene: TRBJ2-1
D gene: -
V gene: TRBV4-3
CDR3 DNA: TGCGCCAGCAGCCAGACAACGGGGCCGGGGCAGTTCTTC
CDR3 protein: CASSQTTGPGQFF

clone size: -
J gene: TRBJ1-2
D gene: -
V gene: TRBV20-1
CDR3 DNA: TGCAGTGCTTACCCTCAGGGAGATGGCTACACCTTC
CDR3 protein: CSAYPQGDGYTF

clone size: -
J gene: TRBJ1-5
D gene: -
V gene: TRBV7-2
CDR3 DNA: TGTGCCAGCAGCGTATGGACTGAACAGCCCCAGCATTTT
CDR3 protein: CASSVWTEQPQHF

clone size: -
J gene: TRBJ2-3
D gene: -
V gene: TRBV20-1
CDR3 DNA: TGCAGTGCCAGACAGGGAACTAGCCCTACAGATACGCAGTATTTT
CDR3 protein: CSARQGTSPTDTQYF

clone size: -
J gene: TRBJ2-5
D gene: -
V gene: TRBV20-1
CDR3 DNA: TGCAGTGTAGACCTAGTGGTGGGAGAGACCCAGTACTTC
CDR3 protein: CSVDLVVGETQYF

clone size: -
J gene: TRBJ2-7
D gene: -
V gene: TRBV12-3/TRBV12-4
CDR3 DNA: TGTGCCAGCAGACGACCCGGGACTCACGAGCAGTACTTC
CDR3 protein: CASRRPGTHEQYF

clone size: -
J gene: TRBJ2-1
D gene: TRBD2
V gene: TRBV5-6
CDR3 DNA: TGTGCCAGCAGCTTGTTCACCGCGGGGGTATCCTACAATGAGCAGTTCTTC
CDR3 protein: CASSLFTAGVSYNEQFF

clone size: -
J gene: TRBJ2-4
D gene: TRBD2
V gene: TRBV4-2
CDR3 DNA: TGTGCCAGCAGCCAAGATCCCCATACTAGCGAGAAAAACATTCAGTACTTC
CDR3 protein: CASSQDPHTSEKNIQYF

clone size: -
J gene: TRBJ1-5
D gene: TRBD1
V gene: TRBV12-3/TRBV12-4
CDR3 DNA: TGTGCCAGCAGTGCTCGGACAGGGATCAATCAGCCCCAGCATTTT
CDR3 protein: CASSARTGINQPQHF

clone size: once
J gene: TRBJ1-5
D gene: -
V gene: TRBV5-6
CDR3 DNA: TGTGCCAGCAGCTACAATGGGGTCGTCGGAAAGCCCCAGCATTTT
CDR3 protein: CASSYNGVVGKPQHF

clone size: -
J gene: TRBJ2-7
D gene: -
V gene: TRBV29-1
CDR3 DNA: TGCAGCGTATCCGAACCCTACGAGCAGTACTTC
CDR3 protein: CSVSEPYEQYF

clone size: many
J gene: TRBJ2-3
D gene: TRBD2
V gene: TRBV20-1
CDR3 DNA: TGCAGTGCCCGTAAAGCGGGGAGGGGATATACGCAGTATTTT
CDR3 protein: CSARKAGRGYTQYF